The sequence of this T cell receptor beta chain was determined in a study of metastatic and nonmetastatic thyroid tumors. Each patient went into thyroid surgery without having received any treatment. In the original analysis: Researchers built a distant-metastasis classifier for papillary thyroid cancer that drew on CDR3 differences across clinicopathological groups. TCRdb used MiXCR to call clones anew from the PCR reads. The V and J calls reflect TCRdb's pipeline rather than the authors' work. This sample carries some 69,000 clones, 13% to 15% of them seen once, and the ten largest clones take less than 8.5%. This clone was seen ten or more times. The material sequenced was blood. The clonotype originates from a male donor with papillary thyroid cancer or a benign thyroid nodule (not recorded which). Some clones in this sample may be carry-over from other donors' samples.

The chain's CDR3 is CASTSEDYEQFF. The CDR3 DNA sequence: TGTGCCAGCACCTCCGAGGACTATGAGCAGTTCTTC. This chain connects TRBV28 to TRBJ2-1; possible D gene TRBD2, 5 bases. This CDR3 region has 12 residues. The V gene lost 7 bases and the J gene lost 8 bases, with 12 bases spanning the gap. Germline CDR1 MDHEN, CDR2 SYDVKM.